This T cell receptor (beta chain) was obtained from a study of cytomegalovirus exposure and HLA in healthy donors. On the study more broadly: A subsequent analysis stated that the roughly 130 validation repertoires were run on the same platform as the 550 to 750 first-cohort repertoires.

A word on this clone: The antigen is unknown.

Findings and caveats of the study: First-cohort TCR clusters tended to co-occur in the roughly 130 validation repertoires, a later analysis found. Researchers reported that a few CMV-associated chains were confirmed in vitro as CMV antigen-specific. Researchers catalogued some 160 TCR beta chains as cytomegalovirus-associated.

The protocol was immunoSEQ multiplex PCR, while the TCRdb copy is restricted to in-frame clones and leaves out a portion. The sample includes about 200,000 clones, 86% of them seen just once. V shed 1 base, J shed 2 bases, and the junction held 5 bases outside the gene matches. This CDR3 comprises 16 residues. CDR1 MDHEN and CDR2 SYDVKM come from the germline V gene. The source material was PBMCs. The V and J genes are TRBV28 and TRBJ2-5; 9 nucleotides align to TRBD2. The receptor's source is a woman aged 18 to 35 in good health and CMV-seronegative. CDR3 amino acids: CASSLFRREGQETQYF. The CDR3 nucleotides are TGTGCCAGCAGTTTATTTAGGCGGGAGGGGCAAGAGACCCAGTACTTC.